A selection of T cell receptor beta chains follows, all from one sample in a study of OX40 agonist ivuxolimab in advanced cancers. TCRdb keeps only in-frame clones here, not all; method: immunoSEQ multiplex PCR. The sample has about 96,000 clones; 80% to 95% are singletons. The source was CD4+ or CD8+ T cells sorted from blood, collected in a trial of the OX40 agonist ivuxolimab. The receptors were sampled from an adult with an advanced solid tumor such as melanoma, head and neck, liver or kidney cancer. Each CDR3 is given with its conserved first and last residue. The D gene is left open where the match is weak. Expanded clones are given a class, and other clones once, few, many or no size at all.

d_gene	v_gene	abundance	j_gene	CDR3aa	CDR3nt
TRBD1	TRBV6-5	.	TRBJ2-7	CASSYLGTGGPYEQYF	TGTGCCAGCAGTTACCTCGGGACAGGGGGCCCCTACGAGCAGTACTTC
.	TRBV7-2	.	TRBJ1-3	CASSSSGAGNTIYF	TGTGCCAGCAGTTCCTCAGGGGCAGGAAACACCATATATTTT
.	TRBV15	.	TRBJ2-5	CATSPLGSGGSYQETQYF	TGTGCCACCAGTCCCCTGGGCTCTGGGGGATCGTACCAAGAGACCCAGTACTTC
.	TRBV30	.	TRBJ2-3	CAWNRAPVDTQYF	TGTGCCTGGAACAGAGCTCCGGTAGATACGCAGTATTTT
.	TRBV5-8	once	TRBJ2-3	CASSLRGDRSTDTQYF	TGTGCCAGCAGCCTCCGGGGGGACAGAAGCACAGATACGCAGTATTTT
.	TRBV19	.	TRBJ2-4	CASSIGQGITIQYF	TGTGCCAGTAGTATCGGGCAGGGGATCACCATTCAGTACTTC
TRBD2	TRBV7-3	.	TRBJ2-1	CASSYLSGTSSYNEQFF	TGTGCCAGCAGCTATTTATCCGGGACTAGCTCCTACAATGAGCAGTTCTTC
TRBD1	TRBV13	.	TRBJ2-3	CASSIQGVGLGTDTQYF	TGTGCCAGCAGCATACAGGGGGTCGGGTTAGGCACAGATACGCAGTATTTT
.	TRBV19	.	TRBJ2-5	CASSEAGGKQETQYF	TGTGCCAGTAGTGAAGCTGGCGGGAAGCAAGAGACCCAGTACTTC
TRBD1	TRBV28	once	TRBJ2-7	CASSKAFGQGSHEQYF	TGTGCCAGCAGCAAGGCGTTTGGACAGGGGTCCCACGAGCAGTACTTC
.	TRBV25-1	.	TRBJ1-1	CASSGQRGRKYAFF	TGTGCCAGCAGCGGACAGAGGGGAAGAAAGTATGCTTTCTTT
TRBD2	TRBV14	.	TRBJ2-1	CASSQERLAQRNDEQFF	TGTGCCAGCAGCCAAGAGAGACTAGCCCAGAGGAACGATGAGCAGTTCTTC
TRBD2	TRBV5-1	.	TRBJ2-2	CASSQTSGRADGELFF	TGCGCCAGCAGCCAGACTAGCGGGAGGGCAGACGGGGAGCTGTTTTTT
TRBD1	TRBV5-1	.	TRBJ2-1	CASSFFPPGTGPLVAPYNEQFF	TGCGCCAGCAGCTTTTTCCCGCCCGGGACAGGGCCCCTGGTGGCCCCCTACAATGAGCAGTTCTTC
.	TRBV20-1	few	TRBJ2-5	CSAAVETQYF	TGCAGTGCCGCCGTTGAGACCCAGTACTTC
.	TRBV21-1	.	TRBJ2-2	CASSKSKGGTGMAGELFF	TGTGCCAGCAGCAAAAGTAAAGGGGGGACAGGGATGGCCGGGGAGCTGTTTTTT
.	TRBV28	.	TRBJ2-7	CASSLYGGWGEQYF	TGTGCCAGCAGTTTATATGGGGGCTGGGGTGAGCAGTACTTC
.	TRBV5-1	.	TRBJ1-5	CASSLAEVGASNQPQHF	TGCGCCAGCAGCTTGGCCGAGGTAGGGGCTAGCAATCAGCCCCAGCATTTT
TRBD2	TRBV11-2	.	TRBJ2-1	CASSLARSGSRNEQFF	TGTGCCAGCAGCTTAGCTCGTAGCGGGAGTAGGAATGAGCAGTTCTTC
TRBD1	TRBV28	.	TRBJ1-1	CASSLLQGEAFF	TGTGCCAGCAGTCTCCTACAGGGGGAAGCTTTCTTT
.	TRBV5-1	.	TRBJ2-7	CASSGATGPYEQYF	TGCGCCAGCAGCGGGGCAACAGGACCATACGAGCAGTACTTC
.	TRBV7-9	.	TRBJ1-2	CASSLVQGGGYTF	TGTGCCAGCAGCTTAGTCCAGGGAGGTGGCTACACCTTC
TRBD2	TRBV10-3	.	TRBJ2-7	CAIRETSGIHEQYF	TGTGCCATCAGGGAGACTAGCGGGATACACGAGCAGTACTTC
.	TRBV4-3	.	TRBJ1-2	CASSQGLYYGYTF	TGCGCCAGCAGCCAAGGACTGTATTATGGCTACACCTTC
.	TRBV7-2	.	TRBJ2-1	CASSLSGLGNEQFF	TGTGCCAGCAGCTTATCAGGGTTGGGGAATGAGCAGTTCTTC
TRBD1	TRBV19	.	TRBJ2-3	CASRSWTGGTDTQYF	TGTGCCAGTAGATCCTGGACAGGGGGCACAGATACGCAGTATTTT
.	TRBV9	.	TRBJ2-6	CASSVQSGTRGGSGANVLTF	TGTGCCAGCAGCGTCCAATCGGGGACACGGGGAGGCTCTGGGGCCAACGTCCTGACTTTC
.	TRBV7-6	.	TRBJ2-5	CASSQGRLANRAVPETQYF	TGTGCCAGCAGCCAAGGACGTCTAGCGAACCGAGCGGTCCCAGAGACCCAGTACTTC
.	TRBV19	.	TRBJ2-7	CASSRGLPPYEQYF	TGTGCCAGTAGTAGGGGACTTCCTCCCTACGAGCAGTACTTC
TRBD2	TRBV6-6	.	TRBJ2-7	CASSYTPAGGREQYF	TGTGCCAGCAGTTACACTCCAGCGGGAGGTAGGGAGCAGTACTTC
.	TRBV5-1	few	TRBJ1-3	CASSLGHFGNTIYF	TGCGCCAGCAGCTTGGGACATTTTGGAAACACCATATATTTT
TRBD1	TRBV4-2	.	TRBJ2-7	CASSRGQGAGSYEQCF	TGTGCCAGCAGCCGAGGACAGGGCGCGGGCTCCTACGAGCAGTGCTTC
.	TRBV6-1	.	TRBJ1-2	CASSDFGGPGRTYGYTF	TGTGCCAGCAGTGACTTTGGGGGTCCTGGGAGGACCTATGGCTACACCTTC
.	TRBV5-1	.	TRBJ1-4	CATKGGVTNEKLFF	TGCGCCACCAAAGGTGGGGTGACTAATGAAAAACTGTTTTTT
.	TRBV25-1	.	TRBJ1-3	CASKAQFPAGNTIYF	TGTGCCAGCAAGGCTCAGTTCCCTGCTGGAAACACCATATATTTT
TRBD2	TRBV5-1	.	TRBJ2-3	CASSRTSGSGTDTQYF	TGCGCCAGCAGCCGTACTAGCGGGAGTGGAACAGATACGCAGTATTTT
TRBD1	TRBV30	.	TRBJ2-5	CAWSNRGQETQYF	TGTGCCTGGAGTAACAGGGGCCAAGAGACCCAGTACTTC
.	TRBV7-2	.	TRBJ2-7	CASSWDWQGNYEQYF	TGTGCCAGCAGTTGGGACTGGCAAGGGAACTACGAGCAGTACTTC
.	TRBV15	.	TRBJ1-2	CATSRGQAVYGYTF	TGTGCCACCAGCAGAGGTCAGGCGGTTTATGGCTACACCTTC
.	TRBV7-2	.	TRBJ1-1	CASSSRTDYTEAFF	TGTGCCAGCAGCTCCAGGACAGACTACACTGAAGCTTTCTTT
TRBD1	TRBV4-3	.	TRBJ2-2	CASSRDRGNTGELFF	TGCGCCAGCAGCCGGGACAGGGGGAACACCGGGGAGCTGTTTTTT
.	TRBV6-5	.	TRBJ1-1	CASSYWAGTIEAFF	TGTGCCAGCAGTTATTGGGCTGGGACAATTGAAGCTTTCTTT
.	TRBV9	.	TRBJ2-7	CASSPPVGASYEQYF	TGTGCCAGCAGCCCTCCGGTTGGGGCTTCCTACGAGCAGTACTTC
.	TRBV6-6	.	TRBJ2-4	CASSPTGNIQYF	TGTGCCAGCAGTCCCACAGGGAACATTCAGTACTTC
.	TRBV4-1	.	TRBJ2-6	CASSQDRSVRANVLTF	TGCGCCAGCAGCCAAGATAGGTCCGTGAGGGCCAACGTCCTGACTTTC
.	TRBV28	.	TRBJ1-2	CASSPLLYGYTF	TGTGCCAGCAGTCCCCTCCTCTATGGCTACACCTTC
TRBD2	TRBV27	.	TRBJ2-3	CASSLPSGSGTDTQYF	TGTGCCAGCAGTCTCCCTAGCGGGAGTGGGACAGATACGCAGTATTTT